This T cell receptor (beta chain) was recovered during a study of control samples from healthy donors and cancer patients (dated by TCRdb to about 2020). Regarding this clone: The clone's antigen remains unknown. Nothing much larger sits one base from this clone, and base qualities are not available.

The library relied on the immunoSEQ multiplex PCR assay. The clones in this table, taken by TCRdb from immuneACCESS, are in-frame only. Not every clone is retained; where verified, under half of the shortfall comes from an unresolved V gene, and the cause of the rest is unknown. The sample records 100,000 to 150,000 clones, around 90% of which are singletons. The ten largest make up over 2% of the sample. The germline V gene (reference sequence) sets CDR1 to MNHEY and CDR2 to SMNVEV. The CDR3, from cysteine to phenylalanine, totals 15 residues. The retained sequence is limited to the CDR3, 45 bases, with the frame set at the first base. V and J are truncated by 7 bases and 0 bases respectively, leaving an intervening sequence of 13 bases.

The chain is assembled from TRBV27 and TRBJ2-1; perhaps TRBD2 is the D gene, with 6 bases matching. Sequencing was carried out using blood. The clonotype comes from a man younger than 35 in good health. The DNA is TGTGCCAGCATTCCTGGGGGGTACTCCTACAATGAGCAGTTCTTC. Translation gives CASIPGGYSYNEQFF.